These T cell receptor beta chains were read from a single sample in a study of T-cell reconstitution after alpha-beta-depleted transplantation in children. Via MiXCR, TCRdb re-called the PCR reads, giving one row per CDR3 protein. The sample has hundreds of thousands of distinct CDR3 sequences; approximately 17% are singletons. The sequencing here drew on PBMCs from the stem cell graft donor, taken from the stem cell graft. The receptors here all came from a human donor who donated a stem cell graft to a child with acute myeloid leukemia. Each CDR3 is given with its conserved first and last residue. D genes are given only for firm matches. The size field is filled for only some rows; it gives once, few, many or a size class.

TRBJ1-1 many TRBV29-1 14 . TGCAGCGTTGACCCCAGGAACGGCGGCACTGAAGCTTTCTTT CSVDPRNGGTEAFF
TRBJ1-2 many TRBV6-5 12 . TGTGCCAGCAGTTTAGCGGGGGTAGGCTACACCTTC CASSLAGVGYTF
TRBJ2-5 few TRBV7-9 14 . TGTGCCAGCAGCCCTGAACCGGATCAAGAGACCCAGTACTTC CASSPEPDQETQYF
TRBJ1-5 many TRBV6-5 14 TRBD1 TGTGCCAGCAGTTTGACAGGGGGCGGTCGGCCCCAGCATTTT CASSLTGGGRPQHF
TRBJ2-1 . TRBV7-9 12 . TGTGCCAGCAGCCCCGTCTACGATGAGCAGTTCTTC CASSPVYDEQFF
TRBJ2-1 many TRBV29-1 15 . TGCAGCGTTGAAGATTCGGGGGCTTGGTACAATGAGCAGTTCTTC CSVEDSGAWYNEQFF
TRBJ2-1 many TRBV6-4 14 TRBD2 TGTGCCACCCAGAGACTAGCGGTCTACAATGAGCAGTTCTTC CATQRLAVYNEQFF
TRBJ2-1 . TRBV25-1 19 . TGTGCCAGCAGTGAATTTGCCGACCTGGATGGGGGGACTTACAATGAGCAGTTCTTC CASSEFADLDGGTYNEQFF
TRBJ1-2 many TRBV7-9 15 . TGTGCCAGCAGCTTAGCGAATCGAGGGAGTAGCGGCTACACCTTC CASSLANRGSSGYTF
TRBJ2-5 many TRBV20-1 12 . TGCAGTGCTAGGACAGTGCGAGAGACCCAGTACTTC CSARTVRETQYF
TRBJ1-4 once TRBV6-2/TRBV6-3 15 . TGTGCCAGCAGTTACTCGACGCAGGGGAACGAAAAACTGTTTTTT CASSYSTQGNEKLFF
TRBJ2-3 . TRBV20-1 16 TRBD2 TGCAGTGCCAATCGACTAGCGGGGGGGAGAACAGATACGCAGTATTTT CSANRLAGGRTDTQYF
TRBJ2-7 few TRBV4-3 15 TRBD1 TGCGCCAGCAGCCAAGTGACAGGGGGGTTCTACGAGCAGTACTTC CASSQVTGGFYEQYF
TRBJ2-2 . TRBV5-1 17 . TGCGCCAGCAGCTCCCGGCGGCCCGAGGCTGACACCGGGGAGCTGTTTTTT CASSSRRPEADTGELFF
TRBJ1-2 many TRBV5-1 14 . TGCGCCAGCAGCTTGCGGCCGGTCGGCTATGGCTACACCTTC CASSLRPVGYGYTF
TRBJ2-7 few TRBV27 15 . TGTGCCAGCAGTTCTCGACAGGAGAGCTCCTACGAGCAGTACTTC CASSSRQESSYEQYF
TRBJ2-5 many TRBV12-3/TRBV12-4 14 . TGTGCCAGCAGTTTAGCTCATATCCAAGAGACCCAGTACTTC CASSLAHIQETQYF
TRBJ2-7 many TRBV20-1 14 . TGCAGTGCTAGAGGGGTGCAGAACTACTACGAGCAGTACTTC CSARGVQNYYEQYF
TRBJ1-5 many TRBV19 13 . TGTGCCAGTAGTGAACGGGTCAATCAGCCCCAGCATTTT CASSERVNQPQHF
TRBJ1-5 many TRBV20-1 17 TRBD1 TGCAGTGCTAGACAAGACAGGGGGAGTTGGAGCAATCAGCCCCAGCATTTT CSARQDRGSWSNQPQHF
TRBJ1-5 . TRBV6-1 15 TRBD1 TGTGCCAGCAGTGAAGCGGCCAGGGGGAATCAGCCCCAGCATTTT CASSEAARGNQPQHF
TRBJ1-1 few TRBV9 13 . TGTGCCAGCAGCGCCGCTCCGAACACTGAAGCTTTCTTT CASSAAPNTEAFF
TRBJ2-2 few TRBV12-3/TRBV12-4 16 TRBD2 TGTGCCAGCAGTAGCCCGGGACTAGCGGGGTCCGGGGAGCTGTTTTTT CASSSPGLAGSGELFF
TRBJ1-5 . TRBV20-1 14 . TGCAGTGCTAGAGACGGGCAGTTTCGACAGCCCCAGCATTTT CSARDGQFRQPQHF
TRBJ2-7 many TRBV7-8 16 . TGTGCCAGCAGCTTAGCCTCCAGGGGTTCTTCCTACGAGCAGTACTTC CASSLASRGSSYEQYF
TRBJ1-5 many TRBV20-1 17 TRBD1 TGCAGTGCTAGGGACCCGGGACAGCCTTACCAAAATCAGCCCCAGCATTTT CSARDPGQPYQNQPQHF
TRBJ2-2 many TRBV10-3 14 TRBD2 TGTGCCATCAGAGGACTAGCGGAAGCCGGGGAGCTGTTTTTT CAIRGLAEAGELFF
TRBJ1-5 . TRBV7-2 15 . TGTGCCAGCAGCTTTTCCCATGGGAGCAATCAGCCCCAGCATTTT CASSFSHGSNQPQHF
TRBJ2-7 . TRBV15 14 . TGTGCCACCAGCAGAGATAGAAACAACTACGAGCAGTACTTC CATSRDRNNYEQYF
TRBJ2-1 many TRBV20-1 12 . TGCAGTGCTAGACGGACGGGCAATGAGCAGTTCTTC CSARRTGNEQFF
TRBJ2-2 . TRBV12-3/TRBV12-4 14 . TGTGCCAGCCACTGGGGGGGCCGAACCGGGGAGCTGTTTTTT CASHWGGRTGELFF
TRBJ1-1 . TRBV12-3/TRBV12-4 14 . TGTGCCAGCCGGGGGAAGTCGGGGGTAACTGAAGCTTTCTTT CASRGKSGVTEAFF
TRBJ2-1 many TRBV7-2 12 . TGTGCCACGGGGCTAGAAGGCAATGAGCAGTTCTTC CATGLEGNEQFF
TRBJ2-1 few TRBV4-3 15 . TGCGCCAGCAGCGAGGATAGGGACTCCTACAATGAGCAGTTCTTC CASSEDRDSYNEQFF
TRBJ2-3 few TRBV12-3/TRBV12-4 13 TRBD1 TGTGCCACCCGGACAGGAAGCACAGATACGCAGTATTTT CATRTGSTDTQYF
TRBJ2-7 . TRBV12-3/TRBV12-4 18 TRBD1 TGTGCCAGCAGTCCCCTCCCGGGACAGGGGACCGCCTCCTACGAGCAGTACTTC CASSPLPGQGTASYEQYF
TRBJ1-5 few TRBV7-8 15 . TGTGCCAGCAGCTTAGAGTACGGTAGCAATCAGCCCCAGCATTTT CASSLEYGSNQPQHF